This T cell receptor (beta chain) was captured by sequencing in a study of control samples from healthy donors and cancer patients. Assay used: immunoSEQ multiplex PCR; TCRdb lists only in-frame clones, some missing. The profile shows about 140,000 clones, roughly 94% of them singletons. The CDR3 totals 13 residues. The ends were cut back, 2 bases at V and 4 bases at J, with 7 bases in the middle. CDR1 is SGDLS, CDR2 YYNGEE, per germline. The source is a man aged 40-55 years in good health. The gene calls are TRBV9 and TRBJ1-5; D might be TRBD1 (5 bases). Specimen: blood. The CDR3, as DNA: TGTGCCAGCAGCGTGGGACCAAATCAGCCCCAGCATTTT. As protein: CASSVGPNQPQHF.